This entry lists 10 T cell receptor beta chains sequenced from one sample in a study of T-cell reconstitution after alpha-beta-depleted transplantation in children. Preparation of the TCRbeta library was carried out with unique molecular identifiers. MiXCR, run by TCRdb on the PCR reads, gives a single entry per CDR3 protein. Of hundreds of thousands of distinct CDR3 sequences detected, around 13% appear once; the ten largest clones hold 0.79%. The sample consisted of PBMCs, taken before TCRalphabeta/CD19-depleted stem cell transplant. These receptors all come from a girl aged 2-10 years with congenital amegakaryocytic thrombocytopenia, due to receive a stem cell transplant.

The V gene is TRBV20-1, the J gene TRBJ2-5; 9 bases align to TRBD1. This CDR3 has 14 residues. Germline V gene lookup returns CDR1 DFQATT and CDR2 SNEGSKA (reference sequence). Trimming removed 5 bases from V and 1 base from J; junction bases left unmatched: 5. DNA of the CDR3: TGCAGTGCTGGTCGGGACAGGGTCCAAGAGACCCAGTACTTC. It encodes CSAGRDRVQETQYF.

This clonotype occurred a few times. The chain is built from TRBV5-1 and TRBJ2-5; 10 bases line up with TRBD2. Germline CDR1 is SGHRS and CDR2 is YFSETQ. V gave up 2 bases and J gave up 4 bases; unmatched junction bases: 8. The CDR3 has 16 amino acids. CDR3 loop: CASSFSVRTSGETQYF. CDR3 DNA: TGCGCCAGCAGCTTCTCGGTCAGGACTAGCGGAGAGACCCAGTACTTC. The full variable domain, with the rest looked up from reference TRBV5-1 and TRBJ2-5, is KAGVTQTPRYLIKTRGQQVTLSCSPISGHRSVSWYQQTPGQGLQFLFEYFSETQRNKGNFPGRFSGRQFSNSRSEMNVSTLELGDSALYLCASSFSVRTSGETQYFGPGTRLLVL.

Many counts were recorded for this clonotype. The CDR3 protein is CASSSGVVETQYF. DNA for the CDR3: TGTGCCAGCAGTTCAGGGGTTGTAGAGACCCAGTACTTC. The chain joins TRBV12-3 or TRBV12-4 to TRBJ2-5; tentatively, D is TRBD1 (6 bases). CDR3 size: 13 residues. Trimming took 4 bases from V and 4 from J, leaving 10 bases between them.

This clonotype was seen repeatedly, ten times or more. The chain uses TRBV6-1 and TRBJ1-2, with D hard to call. The CDR3 is 14 amino acids. Germline values: CDR1 MNHNS, CDR2 SASEGT. Trimming stripped 7 bases from V and 1 base from J, with 13 bases between. The chain's CDR3 is CASMERVHNYGYTF. Here the CDR3 DNA reads TGTGCCAGCATGGAGAGGGTCCATAACTATGGCTACACCTTC.

A remark on this clonotype: Possible read error: a much larger clone is one base away. This chain joins TRBV12-3 or TRBV12-4 and TRBJ1-1; D perhaps matches TRBD1 (6 bases). The V end lost 6 bases, the J end lost 7 bases, and 12 bases lay between the germline ends. CDR3 size: 12 residues. CDR3 region: CASSKGGREAFF. The CDR3 nucleotides read TGTGCCAGCAGCAAAGGGGGTCGTGAAGCTTTCTTT.

This clonotype was counted many times. The chain recombines TRBV5-1 with TRBJ2-1; D possibly matches TRBD1 or TRBD2 (5 bases each). V was clipped by 4 bases and J by 13 bases, with 27 bases between them. The CDR3 spans 16 residues. The V gene's germline CDR1 is SGHRS and CDR2 YFSETQ. The CDR3 region is CASSPIGRDYRDRQFF. CDR3 nucleotide sequence: TGCGCCAGCAGCCCTATTGGACGAGATTACCGGGACCGCCAGTTCTTC.

The chain employs TRBV11-2 and TRBJ2-7, with D possibly being TRBD2 (5 bases). Germline V gene data show CDR1 as SGHAT and CDR2 as FQNNGV. V lost 7 bases to trimming and J lost 3 bases, with 13 bases between them. This CDR3 is built from 13 residues. The CDR3: CASTIAGDYEQYF. CDR3 in DNA: TGTGCCAGCACCATAGCCGGGGACTACGAGCAGTACTTC.

In its sample, this clonotype was seen many times. The V and J genes are TRBV4-1 and TRBJ2-7, with D perhaps matching TRBD1 (7 bases). Per the germline V gene, CDR1 is MGHRA and CDR2 is YSYEKL. V was shortened by 1 base and J by 1 base, with 11 bases between the two germline ends. This CDR3 spans 15 amino acids. The CDR3 bases are TGCGCCAGCAGCCAAGGTCAGGGGGGTTCCTACGAGCAGTACTTC. Its translation is CASSQGQGGSYEQYF.

The genes are TRBV2 and TRBJ2-2, with TRBD2 matching 11 bases. V trimming: 2 bases; J trimming: 6 bases; junction bases outside the gene matches: 5. The germline gives CDR1 SNHLY, CDR2 FYNNEI. This CDR3 region has 16 residues. The DNA of the CDR3 is TGTGCCAGCAGTGAATTACTAGCGGGAGTCGCCGGGGAGCTGTTTTTT. It codes for CASSELLAGVAGELFF.

This clonotype was detected a few times. The V gene is TRBV6-6, the J gene TRBJ1-6, with D possibly TRBD1 on 5 matching bases. The CDR3 extends over 13 amino acids. Trimming took 4 bases from V and 12 from J, leaving 13 bases between them. CDR1 and CDR2 from the germline V gene are MNHNY and SVGAGI (reference sequence). This CDR3 is CASSSPGTLPLHF. The CDR3 nucleotides read TGTGCCAGCAGTTCCCCCGGGACCCTACCCCTCCACTTT.